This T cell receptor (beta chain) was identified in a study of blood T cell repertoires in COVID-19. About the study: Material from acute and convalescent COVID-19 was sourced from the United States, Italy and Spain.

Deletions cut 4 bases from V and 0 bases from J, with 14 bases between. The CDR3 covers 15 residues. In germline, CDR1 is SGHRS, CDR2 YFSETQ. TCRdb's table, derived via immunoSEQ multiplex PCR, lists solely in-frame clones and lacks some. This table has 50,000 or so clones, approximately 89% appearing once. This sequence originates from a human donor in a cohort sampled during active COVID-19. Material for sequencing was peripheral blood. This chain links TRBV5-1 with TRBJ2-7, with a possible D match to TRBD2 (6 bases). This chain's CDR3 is CASSPGLPGSYEQYF. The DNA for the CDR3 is TGCGCCAGCAGCCCGGGACTCCCGGGCTCCTACGAGCAGTACTTC.